This TCR beta chain was obtained from a study of blood T cell repertoires in COVID-19. Using immunoSEQ multiplex PCR, the repertoire was profiled, and TCRdb retains in-frame clones only, with some absent. The sample lists 150,000 to 180,000 clones, around 85% occurring once. With V trimmed by 6 bases and J by 0 bases, 2 bases remained unmatched. CDR1 is SGHNT and CDR2 is YENEEA in the germline V gene. The CDR3 length is 15 residues. The TCR comes from a woman aged 55 to 70 with acute or convalescent COVID-19. Input material: peripheral blood. The chain joins TRBV11-3 to TRBJ2-3; 11 positions agree with TRBD2. Here the CDR3 reads CASSSSGGSTDTQYF. The CDR3 nucleotides read TGTGCCAGCAGTTCTAGCGGGGGGAGCACAGATACGCAGTATTTT.